This T cell receptor (beta chain) was documented in a study of T cell repertoires in cytomegalovirus infection. Study information: CMV epitopes that were recently identified and HLA-C-restricted were used alongside well-studied HLA-B-restricted ones. Both CMV infection and a matching HLA type were indicated by public TCR beta signatures.

This clonotype has a handful of counts. The antigen is not known. TCRdb re-analysed the reads in MiXCR, keeping a single row per CDR3 protein. The data contain 86,000 or so distinct CDR3 sequences, 20% to 30% of them singletons. The receptor's source is a human donor in good health (CMV status not recorded). Some clones in this sample may be carry-over from other donors' samples. This specimen consisted of CD8+ T cells from cultured PBMCs, obtained from culture after CMV antigen stimulation.

The CDR3 bases are TGTGCCAGCTCTGACGGAGGAAAACAGTACTTC. It specifies CASSDGGKQYF. This chain uses TRBV12-3 or TRBV12-4 with TRBJ2-7; maybe TRBD2 (5 bases). There are 11 residues in the CDR3. V lost 8 bases and J lost 10, with 15 bases in between.